This T cell receptor (beta chain) was profiled in a study of post-analysis software for immune sequencing data. Overall study results and limits: Patients had higher frequencies than controls of five or six TRBV segments, including TRBV5-6, TRBV5-1 and TRBV20-1. Multiple sclerosis was associated with a significant reduction in normalized Chao1 diversity relative to controls.

Concerning this clonotype: Its antigen is not known.

Carried by the TCR beta cDNA libraries were unique molecular identifiers. Input amounts of roughly 0.85 to 10 million T cells were used. These gave around 500,000 cDNA molecules, so each molecule approximated one T cell. TCRdb ran MiXCR on the PCR reads and lists one entry per CDR3 protein. The sample holds about 430,000 distinct CDR3 sequences, approximately 38% seen once. The germline gives CDR1 MNHEY, CDR2 SVGAGI. CDR3 size: 14 residues. V shed 4 bases and J shed 1 base, with 10 bases lying between them. The V call is TRBV6-5, the J call TRBJ2-5; D is undetermined. The sample taken for sequencing was blood. The origin of this receptor is a girl aged 2 to 10 with multiple sclerosis. The CDR3 here is CASSSSTLQETQYF. CDR3 DNA sequence: TGTGCCAGCAGTTCCTCGACTCTCCAAGAGACCCAGTACTTC.